The present entry profiles one TCR beta chain with its context. This clonotype was seen a handful of times. No antigen is known for it. One base away there is no much larger clone; base qualities are not given. The sample originates from a study of response to subunit inactivated influenza vaccine (dated by TCRdb to between 2017 and 2018). Regarding the complete study: Deep quantitative profiling of the T cell receptor repertoire was used in the study to follow responses to a trivalent subunit inactivated influenza vaccine.

Library preparation was by RT-PCR. Instrument used: Illumina HiSeq 2500. TCRdb applied fastp at Q25 and MiXCR to the public reads, then kept only in-frame beta chains. Rows merge per CDR3 protein into single entries with the most common DNA and genes. The sample table lists 650,000 to 800,000 distinct CDR3 sequences, over 11% of them with a count of one. Less than 7% of the sample belongs to the ten largest clones. Overall results and qualifications from the work: The authors proposed that each seasonal influenza vaccination may bring in only a limited number of new T cells.

This TCR was recovered from a man aged 50-59 years who received an inactivated influenza vaccine. Donor details come from another sample of the same person, matched by shared clones. The sequences come from PBMCs from blood, collected less than 15 days before vaccination.

The CDR3 loop reads CSARASGETQYF. The base sequence is TGCAGTGCTAGAGCCAGCGGGGAGACCCAGTACTTC. The receptor chain draws on TRBV20-1 and TRBJ2-5, with TRBD2 perhaps the D gene, on 6 matching bases. A distance of 8 bases separates the germline ends of V and J, which lose 1 base and 5 bases respectively. There are 12 amino acids in the CDR3, from cysteine to phenylalanine inclusive. The only DNA kept is the CDR3, 36 bases in frame from the first base. CDR1 and CDR2 are read off the germline V gene (reference sequence) as DFQATT and SNEGSKA.